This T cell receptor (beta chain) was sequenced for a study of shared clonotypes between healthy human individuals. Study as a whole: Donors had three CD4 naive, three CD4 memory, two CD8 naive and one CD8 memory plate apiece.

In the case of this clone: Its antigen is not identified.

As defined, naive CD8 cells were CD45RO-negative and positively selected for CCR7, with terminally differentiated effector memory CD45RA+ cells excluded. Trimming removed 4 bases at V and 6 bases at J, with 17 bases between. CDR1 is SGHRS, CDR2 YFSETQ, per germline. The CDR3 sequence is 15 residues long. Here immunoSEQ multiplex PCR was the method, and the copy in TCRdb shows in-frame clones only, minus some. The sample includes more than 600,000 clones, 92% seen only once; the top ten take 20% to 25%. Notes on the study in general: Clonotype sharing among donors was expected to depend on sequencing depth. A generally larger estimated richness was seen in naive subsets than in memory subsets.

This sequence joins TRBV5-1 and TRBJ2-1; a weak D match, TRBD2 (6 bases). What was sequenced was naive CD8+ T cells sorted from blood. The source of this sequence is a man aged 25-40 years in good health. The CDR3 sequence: CASSLAGLGGNEQFF. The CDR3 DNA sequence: TGCGCCAGCAGCCTGGCGGGGCTGGGGGGCAATGAGCAGTTCTTC.